These 23 T cell receptor beta chains originate from one sample sequenced in a study of regulatory T cells in long-lasting Graves disease. HTBI primers from iRepertoire and Arm-PCR of CDR3 regions yielded the TCR beta libraries. TCRdb re-derived calls from the multiplex PCR reads in MiXCR, one entry per CDR3 protein. The sample consists of around 420,000 distinct CDR3 sequences, less than 20% of them appearing once. Regarding time point: newly diagnosed GD, antithyroid drugs for less than 3 months. With RNA extracted from PBMCs as input, the TCR library was made. The sample was peripheral blood mononuclear cells (PBMCs), taken at new diagnosis, from a patient treated with antithyroid drugs. The receptor source for this set is a female donor with Graves disease.

This clonotype was recorded at least ten times. The rearrangement links TRBV5-1 to TRBJ1-1; perhaps TRBD1 as D (6 bases). CDR1 and CDR2 (germline): SGHRS, YFSETQ. This CDR3 has 15 amino acids. With 4 bases removed from V and 4 bases from J, the gap between germline ends came to 17 bases. DNA for the CDR3: TGCGCCAGCAGCCTAAGGACAGACCGGTCCACTGAAGCTTTCTTT. It is translated as CASSLRTDRSTEAFF.

Many counts were recorded for this clonotype. The J gene is TRBJ1-2, the V gene TRBV30; 7 nucleotides align to TRBD1. The ends lost 0 bases at V and 2 bases at J; junction bases unmatched: 6. CDR3 length equals 15 residues. Germline lookup yields CDR1 GTSNPN and CDR2 SVGIG (reference sequence). The DNA of the CDR3 is TGTGCCTGGAGTGTAAACAGGGGAGTGAACTATGGCTACACCTTC. It translates to CAWSVNRGVNYGYTF.

In its sample, this clonotype was seen many times. The J gene is TRBJ1-5, the V gene TRBV6-2 or TRBV6-3; D unresolved. CDR1 is MNHEY, CDR2 SVGEGT, per germline. V was pared by 0 bases and J by 3 bases, with 9 bases between. This CDR3 spans 15 amino acids. The CDR3 reads CASSYSMWNNQPQHF. CDR3 in DNA: TGTGCCAGCAGTTACTCGATGTGGAACAATCAGCCCCAGCATTTT.

Ten or more counts support this clonotype. In nucleotides, the CDR3 is TGTGCCTGGGGGACATTTCTCGTCCTTGACTACACCTTC. Translating it yields CAWGTFLVLDYTF. This chain joins TRBV30 and TRBJ1-2, with a tentative D call TRBD1 (6 bases). Germline values: CDR1 GTSNPN, CDR2 SVGIG (reference sequence). The ends were cut back, 5 bases at V and 10 bases at J, with 20 bases in the middle. The length of the CDR3 is 13 residues.

This clonotype has at least ten counts. This chain uses TRBV6-1 with TRBJ1-1; no reliable D call. Germline CDR1 is MNHNS and CDR2 is SASEGT. Trimming stripped 6 bases from V and 6 bases from J, with 14 bases between. The CDR3 extends over 13 amino acids. The CDR3 loop reads CASSGLPGAEAFF. The CDR3 DNA sequence: TGTGCCAGCAGCGGCCTACCGGGCGCTGAAGCTTTCTTT.

This clonotype has a count of ten or more. The CDR3 nucleotides read TGTGCCAGCAGTTCGCCCACCGATTACGACGAGCAGTACTTC. The encoded protein is CASSSPTDYDEQYF. The genes are TRBV27 and TRBJ2-7; D remains ambiguous. Trimming pared 4 bases from V and 5 bases from J, leaving 15 bases between. This CDR3 is built from 14 residues. Germline CDR1 MNHEY, CDR2 SMNVEV (reference sequence).

This clonotype was detected ten times or more. CDR3 residues: CASSLAEVGESIREQYF. In nucleotides, the CDR3 is TGTGCCAGCAGCTTAGCGGAGGTTGGCGAGTCCATACGCGAGCAGTACTTC. The chain couples TRBV7-8 to TRBJ2-7, with D possibly matching TRBD2 (5 bases). The CDR3 is 17 amino acids. V was cut by 0 bases and J by 6 bases, with 21 bases left in between. Germline V CDR1 and CDR2: SGHVS, FQNEAQ.

The sample holds many counts of this clonotype. The genes are TRBV28 and TRBJ1-1; D is ambiguous. The CDR3 runs 12 residues. Trimming pared 6 bases from V and 7 bases from J, leaving 12 bases between. Per the germline V gene, CDR1 is MDHEN and CDR2 is SYDVKM. The CDR3 sequence is CASRRDSFEAFF. The CDR3 coding sequence is TGTGCCAGCAGACGGGATTCGTTTGAAGCTTTCTTT.

The table lists this clonotype with many counts. V usage is TRBV20-1 and J usage is TRBJ1-1; no clear D. V lost 4 bases and J lost 3, with 9 bases in between. This CDR3 is 12 amino acids long. In germline, CDR1 is DFQATT, CDR2 SNEGSKA (reference sequence). CDR3 bases: TGCAGTGCTACCCCTCTAGACACTGAAGCTTTCTTT. Translating it yields CSATPLDTEAFF.

This clonotype appeared many times. The chain carries TRBV7-9 and TRBJ1-2; TRBD1 aligns across 7 bases. V shed 6 bases and J 8 bases; nucleotides not matched to a gene: 9. The CDR3 is 13 residues long. Germline V gene lookup returns CDR1 SEHNR and CDR2 FQNEAQ (reference sequence). The CDR3 region is CASSTSLQGGYTF. The CDR3 DNA follows: TGTGCCAGCAGTACGAGCCTACAGGGGGGCTACACCTTC. Together with reference TRBV7-9 and TRBJ1-2, the CDR3 gives the full variable domain: DTGVSQNPRHKITKRGQNVTFRCDPISEHNRLYWYRQTLGQGPEFLTYFQNEAQLEKSRLLSDRFSAERPKGSFSTLEIQRTEQGDSAMYLCASSTSLQGGYTFGSGTRLTVV.

This clonotype was seen repeatedly, ten times or more. V is TRBV15 and J is TRBJ2-7; perhaps TRBD2 as D (6 bases). V dropped 3 bases and J dropped 5 bases, with 23 bases sitting between them. The CDR3 spans 17 residues. Germline assignment: CDR1 LNHNV and CDR2 YYDKDF (reference sequence). For the CDR3, the DNA is TGTGCCACCAGCAGTGACCCCGAGGGCGTGGGGGGAGACGAGCAGTACTTC. Translation gives CATSSDPEGVGGDEQYF.

This clonotype was detected once. The genes are TRBV7-2 and TRBJ2-1; 8 bases match TRBD1. Germline loops: CDR1 SGHTA, CDR2 FQGNSA. CDR3 size: 16 residues. V was clipped by 5 bases and J by 6 bases; unmatched bases: 12. The CDR3 DNA reads TGTGCCAGCAGCCCAGGGGGGACAGGAGGAATCAATGAGCAGTTCTTC. Protein sequence: CASSPGGTGGINEQFF.

This clonotype has a count of ten or more. The junction does not match germline at one end; this may be a read error. V and J are TRBV5-1 and TRBJ1-1; the match to TRBD1 covers 7 bases. Per germline, CDR1 SGHRS and CDR2 YFSETQ. The CDR3 consists of 14 residues. The CDR3 is CASSPRTGNTEAFF. The DNA for the CDR3 is TGTGCCAGCAGCCCCCGGACAGGGAACACTGAAGCTTTCTTT.

This clonotype was seen a few times. The rearrangement uses TRBV25-1 and TRBJ1-5; no reliable D call. The V gene's germline CDR1 is MGHDK and CDR2 SYGVNS. V gave up 2 bases and J gave up 0 bases, with 5 bases separating them. This CDR3 contains 14 residues. CDR3 residues: CASSETDSNQPQHF. CDR3 DNA: TGTGCCAGCAGTGAAACAGATAGCAATCAGCCCCAGCATTTT.

The chain carries TRBV11-2 and TRBJ1-4; 8 bases agree with TRBD1. J lost 8 bases, V lost 5 bases, and 16 bases had no gene match. CDR3 length: 17 residues. Per the germline V gene, CDR1 is SGHAT and CDR2 is FQNNGV. CDR3 sequence reads: CASSSQRQGRAGEKLFF. DNA of the CDR3: TGTGCCAGCAGCAGCCAAAGACAGGGGCGCGCGGGCGAAAAACTGTTTTTT. The full variable domain, rest sourced from reference TRBV11-2 and TRBJ1-4, is EAGVAQSPRYKIIEKRQSVAFWCNPISGHATLYWYQQILGQGPKLLIQFQNNGVVDDSQLPKDRFSAERLKGVDSTLKIQPAKLEDSAVYLCASSSQRQGRAGEKLFFGSGTQLSVL.

There are a few counts of this clonotype. This chain connects TRBV6-2 or TRBV6-3 to TRBJ1-2, with D possibly being TRBD1 (6 bases). This CDR3 region has 14 residues. V was trimmed by 5 bases and J by 4 bases, leaving 14 bases between them. Germline V gives CDR1 MNHEY, CDR2 SVGEGT. This CDR3 is CASSDRMGFYGYTF. The CDR3 nucleotides read TGTGCCAGCAGTGACAGGATGGGATTCTATGGCTACACCTTC.

This clonotype was recorded many times. The CDR3: CSVEEGSGRFYEQFF. The CDR3 coding sequence is TGCAGCGTTGAAGAAGGTAGCGGGAGGTTCTATGAGCAGTTCTTC. This chain links TRBV29-1 with TRBJ2-1, with 10 bases lining up with TRBD2. Germline V gene lookup returns CDR1 SQVTM and CDR2 ANQGSEA. This CDR3 is 15 amino acids long. V shed 0 bases and J 8 bases; nucleotides not matched to a gene: 7.

This clonotype has a count of ten or more. V is TRBV6-2 or TRBV6-3 and J is TRBJ2-5; 9 bases are shared with TRBD1. The V gene's germline CDR1 is MNHEY and CDR2 SVGEGT. The CDR3 contains 14 residues. V was clipped by 6 bases and J by 5 bases; unmatched bases: 7. The CDR3: CASRGQGGRETQYF. The DNA of the CDR3 is TGTGCCAGCAGGGGACAGGGAGGACGGGAGACCCAGTACTTC.

At least ten counts were recorded for this clonotype. This chain connects TRBV2 to TRBJ2-2, with 9 bases fitting TRBD1. The germline gives CDR1 SNHLY, CDR2 FYNNEI. The CDR3 runs 16 residues. V was clipped by 8 bases and J by 4 bases; unmatched bases: 11. CDR3 residues: CASRIGTGSFTGELFF. CDR3 DNA: TGTGCCAGCCGGATCGGGACAGGGTCTTTCACCGGGGAGCTGTTTTTT.

This clonotype was seen many times. This rearrangement joins TRBV2 to TRBJ2-3; 12 bases are a match to TRBD2. The germline CDR1 and CDR2 sequences are SNHLY and FYNNEI. This CDR3 comprises 18 residues. V shed 7 bases, J shed 0 bases, and the junction held 11 bases outside the gene matches. The CDR3 spells CASTNPGLAGTSTDTQYF. The CDR3 DNA reads as TGTGCCAGCACAAACCCGGGACTAGCGGGTACAAGCACAGATACGCAGTATTTT.

In this sample, this clonotype turned up many times. The rearrangement links TRBV12-3 or TRBV12-4 to TRBJ1-5; 7 nucleotides agree with TRBD1. Trimming cost V 3 bases and J 5 bases; bases outside gene matches: 10. The CDR3 runs to 16 residues. As DNA, the CDR3 is TGTGCCAGCAGTTTCACCGGGACAGATGATTATCAGCCCCAGCATTTT. This translates into CASSFTGTDDYQPQHF.

This clonotype was counted many times. The chain couples TRBV27 to TRBJ1-2; 9 bases match TRBD1. Germline V gene sequence: CDR1 MNHEY, CDR2 SMNVEV (reference sequence). The CDR3 is 15 residues long. V was clipped by 4 bases and J by 7 bases; unmatched bases: 10. CDR3 amino acids: CASSYYRQGVTGYTF. CDR3 DNA: TGTGCCAGCAGTTACTACCGACAGGGGGTGACTGGCTACACCTTC.

This clonotype has at least ten counts. The chain combines TRBV6-5 with TRBJ2-2; perhaps TRBD2 as D (5 bases). The CDR3 length is 14 residues. Germline CDR1 and CDR2: MNHEY and SVGAGI. Trimming stripped 2 bases from V and 6 bases from J, with 10 bases between. In nucleotides, the CDR3 is TGTGCCAGCAGTTACGGGCTAGCTGCCGGGGAGCTGTTTTTT. Encoded protein: CASSYGLAAGELFF.